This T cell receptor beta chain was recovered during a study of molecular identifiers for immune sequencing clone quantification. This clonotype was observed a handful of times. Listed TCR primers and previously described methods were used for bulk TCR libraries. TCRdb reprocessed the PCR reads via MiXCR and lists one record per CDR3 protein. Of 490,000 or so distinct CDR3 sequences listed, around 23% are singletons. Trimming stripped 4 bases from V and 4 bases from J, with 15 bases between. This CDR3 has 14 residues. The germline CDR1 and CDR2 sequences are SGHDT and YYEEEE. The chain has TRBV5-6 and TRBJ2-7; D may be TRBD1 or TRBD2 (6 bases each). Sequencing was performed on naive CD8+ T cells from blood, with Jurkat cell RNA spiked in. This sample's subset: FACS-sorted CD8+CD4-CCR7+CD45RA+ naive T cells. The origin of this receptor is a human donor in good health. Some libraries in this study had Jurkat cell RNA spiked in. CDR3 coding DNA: TGTGCCAGCAGCCTAGGAGGGGGGCAGTACGAGCAGTACTTC. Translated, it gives CASSLGGGQYEQYF.